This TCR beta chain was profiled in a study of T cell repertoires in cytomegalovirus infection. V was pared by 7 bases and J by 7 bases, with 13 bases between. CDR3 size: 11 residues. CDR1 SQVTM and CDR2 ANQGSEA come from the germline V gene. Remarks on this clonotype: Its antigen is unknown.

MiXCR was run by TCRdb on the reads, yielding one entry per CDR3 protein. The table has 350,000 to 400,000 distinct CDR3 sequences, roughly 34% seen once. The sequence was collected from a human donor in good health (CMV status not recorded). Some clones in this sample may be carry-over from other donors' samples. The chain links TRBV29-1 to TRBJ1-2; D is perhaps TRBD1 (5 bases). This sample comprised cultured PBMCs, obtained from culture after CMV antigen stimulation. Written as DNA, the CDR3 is TGCAGCGGACAGCCCACTGCTGGCTACACCTTC. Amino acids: CSGQPTAGYTF.